The clone carrying this TCR beta chain was found a few times. For the second PCR, which ran for 7 to 11 cycles, a sample-barcoded 5' primer and a J-beta primer mix were used. TCRdb re-analysed the 5' RACE reads in MiXCR, keeping a single row per CDR3 protein. Of 720,000 or so distinct CDR3 sequences listed, approximately 40% are singletons. This CDR3 is built from 9 residues. The ends were cut back, 6 bases at V and 5 bases at J, with 2 bases in the middle. The germline gives CDR1 SGDLS, CDR2 YYNGEE. This specimen comes from a study of blood T cells in healthy people across ages. The chain employs TRBV9 and TRBJ1-2; D is uncertain. Sequenced sample: blood. This TCR came from a man older than 75 in good health. CDR3 residues: CASKYGYTF. CDR3 nucleotide sequence: TGTGCCAGCAAGTATGGCTACACCTTC.